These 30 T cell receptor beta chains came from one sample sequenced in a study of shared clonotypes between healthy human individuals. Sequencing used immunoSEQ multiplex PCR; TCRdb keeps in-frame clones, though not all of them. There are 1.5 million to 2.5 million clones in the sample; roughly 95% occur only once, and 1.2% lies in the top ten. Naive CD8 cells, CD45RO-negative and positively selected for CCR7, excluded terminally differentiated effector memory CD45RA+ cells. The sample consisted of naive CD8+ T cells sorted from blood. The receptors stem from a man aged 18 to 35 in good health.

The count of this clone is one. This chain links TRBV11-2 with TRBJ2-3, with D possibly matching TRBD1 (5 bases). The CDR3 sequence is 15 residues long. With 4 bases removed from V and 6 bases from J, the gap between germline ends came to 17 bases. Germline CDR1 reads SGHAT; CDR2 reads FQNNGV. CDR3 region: CASSSRYVGADTQYF. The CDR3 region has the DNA TGTGCCAGCAGCTCGAGATATGTAGGGGCGGATACGCAGTATTTT. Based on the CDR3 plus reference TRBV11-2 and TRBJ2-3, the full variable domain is EAGVAQSPRYKIIEKRQSVAFWCNPISGHATLYWYQQILGQGPKLLIQFQNNGVVDDSQLPKDRFSAERLKGVDSTLKIQPAKLEDSAVYLCASSSRYVGADTQYFGPGTRLTVL.

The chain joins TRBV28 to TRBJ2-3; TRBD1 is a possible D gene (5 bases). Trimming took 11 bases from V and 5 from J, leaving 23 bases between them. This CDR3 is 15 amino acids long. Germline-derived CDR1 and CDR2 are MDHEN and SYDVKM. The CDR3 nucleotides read TGTGCCTCTTCCGCCGGTGACAGCACCCAAGATACGCAGTATTTT. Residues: CASSAGDSTQDTQYF.

For the CDR3, the DNA is TGTGCCAGCTCGCCCCCGGGAGGGTCTAACCAGCCCCAGCATTTT. The encoded protein is CASSPPGGSNQPQHF. J is TRBJ1-5 and V is TRBV18; D is unclear. The CDR3 totals 15 residues. Per germline, CDR1 KGHSH and CDR2 LQKENI. V was shortened by 6 bases and J by 7 bases, with 19 bases between the two germline ends. Full variable domain (remainder filled in from reference TRBV18 and TRBJ1-5): NAGVMQNPRHLVRRRGQEARLRCSPMKGHSHVYWYRQLPEEGLKFMVYLQKENIIDESGMPKERFSAEFPKEGPSILRIQQVVRGDSAAYFCASSPPGGSNQPQHFGDGTRLSIL.

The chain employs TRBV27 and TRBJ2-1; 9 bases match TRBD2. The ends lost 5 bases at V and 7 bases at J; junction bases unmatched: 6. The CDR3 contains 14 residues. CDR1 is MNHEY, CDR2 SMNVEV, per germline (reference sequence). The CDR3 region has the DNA TGTGCCAGCAGTCCCCGACTAGCGGAAAATGAGCAGTTCTTC. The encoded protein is CASSPRLAENEQFF.

CDR3 sequence reads: CASSFRDSNTDTQYF. The CDR3, as DNA: TGTGCCAGCAGCTTCCGGGACAGTAACACAGATACGCAGTATTTT. This chain uses TRBV5-5 with TRBJ2-3; 7 positions agree with TRBD1. Trimming at V came to 2 bases and at J to 2 bases, leaving 5 bases not matched to a gene. Germline V CDR1 and CDR2: SGHKS, YYEKEE (reference sequence). This CDR3 has 15 residues.

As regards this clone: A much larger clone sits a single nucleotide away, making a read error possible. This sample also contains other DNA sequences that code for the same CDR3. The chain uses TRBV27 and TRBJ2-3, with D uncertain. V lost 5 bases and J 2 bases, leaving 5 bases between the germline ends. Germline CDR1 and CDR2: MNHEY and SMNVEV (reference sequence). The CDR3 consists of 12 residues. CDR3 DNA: TGTGCCAGCAGTCCGCCCACAGATACGCAGTATTTT. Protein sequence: CASSPPTDTQYF.

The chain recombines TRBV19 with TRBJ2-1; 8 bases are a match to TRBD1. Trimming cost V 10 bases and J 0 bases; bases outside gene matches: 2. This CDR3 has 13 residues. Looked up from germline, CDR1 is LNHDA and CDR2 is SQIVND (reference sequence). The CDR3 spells CATDRGSYNEQFF. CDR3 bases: TGTGCCACTGACAGGGGCTCCTACAATGAGCAGTTCTTC.

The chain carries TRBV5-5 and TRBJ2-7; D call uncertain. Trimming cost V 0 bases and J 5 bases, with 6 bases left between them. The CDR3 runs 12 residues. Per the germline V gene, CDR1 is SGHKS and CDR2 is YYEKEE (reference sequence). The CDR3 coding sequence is TGTGCCAGCAGCTTGGGAGGACACGAGCAGTACTTC. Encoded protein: CASSLGGHEQYF.

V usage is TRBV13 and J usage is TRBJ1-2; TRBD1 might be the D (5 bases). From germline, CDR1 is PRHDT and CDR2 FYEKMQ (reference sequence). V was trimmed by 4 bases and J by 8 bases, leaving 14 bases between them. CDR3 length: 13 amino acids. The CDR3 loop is CASSSGRGAGYTF. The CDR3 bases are TGTGCCAGCAGCTCGGGAAGGGGTGCGGGCTACACCTTC.

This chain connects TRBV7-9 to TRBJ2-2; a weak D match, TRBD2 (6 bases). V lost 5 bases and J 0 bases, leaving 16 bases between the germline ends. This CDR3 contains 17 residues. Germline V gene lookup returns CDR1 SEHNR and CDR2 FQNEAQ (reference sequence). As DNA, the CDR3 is TGTGCCAGCAGCACGGGGGACGGGGACGCGAACACCGGGGAGCTGTTTTTT. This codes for CASSTGDGDANTGELFF.

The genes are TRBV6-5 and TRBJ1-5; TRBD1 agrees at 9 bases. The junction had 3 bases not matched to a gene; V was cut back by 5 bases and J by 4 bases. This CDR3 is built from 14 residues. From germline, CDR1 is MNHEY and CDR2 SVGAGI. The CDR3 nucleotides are TGTGCCAGCAGTGGGACAGGGAATAATCAGCCCCAGCATTTT. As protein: CASSGTGNNQPQHF.

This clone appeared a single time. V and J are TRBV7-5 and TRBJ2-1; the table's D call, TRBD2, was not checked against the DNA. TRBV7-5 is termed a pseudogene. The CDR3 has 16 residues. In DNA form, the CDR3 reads TGTGCCAGAAGCTTTTACCGACTAGCGGAGGCGAATGAGCAGTTCTTC. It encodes CARSFYRLAEANEQFF.

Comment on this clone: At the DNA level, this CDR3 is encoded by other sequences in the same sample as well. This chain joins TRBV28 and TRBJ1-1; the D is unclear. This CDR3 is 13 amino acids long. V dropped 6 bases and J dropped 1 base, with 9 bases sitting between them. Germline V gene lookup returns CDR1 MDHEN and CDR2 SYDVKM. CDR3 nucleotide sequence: TGTGCCAGCAGCCCACCCGGGAACACTGAAGCTTTCTTT. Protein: CASSPPGNTEAFF.

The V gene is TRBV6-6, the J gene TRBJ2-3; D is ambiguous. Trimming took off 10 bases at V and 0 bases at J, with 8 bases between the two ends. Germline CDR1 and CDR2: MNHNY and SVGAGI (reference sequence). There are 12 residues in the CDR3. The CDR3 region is CATGSSTDTQYF. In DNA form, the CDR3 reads TGTGCCACTGGATCTAGCACAGATACGCAGTATTTT.

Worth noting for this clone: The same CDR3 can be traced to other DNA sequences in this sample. The CDR3 region is CASSLDRNTGELFF. The CDR3 nucleotides are TGTGCCAGCAGTTTGGACCGGAACACCGGGGAGCTGTTTTTT. The chain joins TRBV27 to TRBJ2-2; D not certain. Trimming left V 3 bases short and J 1 base short, with 6 bases between. The CDR3 extends over 14 amino acids. Looked up from germline, CDR1 is MNHEY and CDR2 is SMNVEV (reference sequence).

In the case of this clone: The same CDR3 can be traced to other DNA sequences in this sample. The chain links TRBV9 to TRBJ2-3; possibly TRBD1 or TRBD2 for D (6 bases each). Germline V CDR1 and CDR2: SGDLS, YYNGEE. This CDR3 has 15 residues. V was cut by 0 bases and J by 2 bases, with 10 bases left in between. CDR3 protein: CASSVDRGLTDTQYF. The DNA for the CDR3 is TGTGCCAGCAGCGTAGACCGGGGGCTCACAGATACGCAGTATTTT.

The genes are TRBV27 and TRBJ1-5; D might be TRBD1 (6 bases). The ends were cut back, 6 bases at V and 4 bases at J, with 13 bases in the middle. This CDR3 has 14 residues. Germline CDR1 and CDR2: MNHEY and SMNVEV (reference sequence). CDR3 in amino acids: CASSTTGLNQPQHF. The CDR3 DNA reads TGTGCCAGCAGCACTACAGGGTTGAATCAGCCCCAGCATTTT.

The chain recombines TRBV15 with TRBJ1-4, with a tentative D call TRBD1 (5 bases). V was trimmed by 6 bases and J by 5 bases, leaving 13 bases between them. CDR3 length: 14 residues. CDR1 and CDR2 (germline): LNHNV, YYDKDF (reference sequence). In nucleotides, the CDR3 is TGTGCCACCAGAGGTGGGGCCCTAAATGAAAAACTGTTTTTT. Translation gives CATRGGALNEKLFF.

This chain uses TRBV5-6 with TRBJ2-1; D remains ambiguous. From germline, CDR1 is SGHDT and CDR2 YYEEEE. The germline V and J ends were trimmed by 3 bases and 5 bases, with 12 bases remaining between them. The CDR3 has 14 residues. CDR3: CASSWLLRNNEQFF. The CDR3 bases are TGTGCCAGCAGCTGGCTGTTGCGGAACAATGAGCAGTTCTTC.

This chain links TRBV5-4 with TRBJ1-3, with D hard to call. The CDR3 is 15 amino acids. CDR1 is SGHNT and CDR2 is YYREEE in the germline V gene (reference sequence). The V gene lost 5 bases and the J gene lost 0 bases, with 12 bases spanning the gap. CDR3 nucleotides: TGTGCCAGCAGTCCCGACGGAAGCTCTGGAAACACCATATATTTT. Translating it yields CASSPDGSSGNTIYF.

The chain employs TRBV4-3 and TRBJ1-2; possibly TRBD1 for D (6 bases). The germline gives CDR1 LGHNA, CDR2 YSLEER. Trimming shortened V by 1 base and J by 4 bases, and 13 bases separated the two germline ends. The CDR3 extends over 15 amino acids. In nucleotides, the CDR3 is TGCGCCAGCAGCCAAGTAGAGGGGGGCGGCTATGGCTACACCTTC. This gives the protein CASSQVEGGGYGYTF.

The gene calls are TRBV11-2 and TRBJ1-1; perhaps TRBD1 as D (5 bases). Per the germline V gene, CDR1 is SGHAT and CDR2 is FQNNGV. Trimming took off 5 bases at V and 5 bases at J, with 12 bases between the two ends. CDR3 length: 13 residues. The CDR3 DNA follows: TGTGCCAGCAGCCGGAGGGGTCGGACTGAAGCTTTCTTT. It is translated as CASSRRGRTEAFF. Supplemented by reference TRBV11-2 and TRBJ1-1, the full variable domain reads EAGVAQSPRYKIIEKRQSVAFWCNPISGHATLYWYQQILGQGPKLLIQFQNNGVVDDSQLPKDRFSAERLKGVDSTLKIQPAKLEDSAVYLCASSRRGRTEAFFGQGTRLTVV.

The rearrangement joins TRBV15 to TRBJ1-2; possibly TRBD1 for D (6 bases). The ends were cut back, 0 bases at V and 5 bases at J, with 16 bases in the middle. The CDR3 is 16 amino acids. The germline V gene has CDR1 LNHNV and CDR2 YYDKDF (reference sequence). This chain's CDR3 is CATSRDLGALGYGYTF. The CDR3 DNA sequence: TGTGCCACCAGCAGAGATCTGGGGGCCCTAGGGTATGGCTACACCTTC.

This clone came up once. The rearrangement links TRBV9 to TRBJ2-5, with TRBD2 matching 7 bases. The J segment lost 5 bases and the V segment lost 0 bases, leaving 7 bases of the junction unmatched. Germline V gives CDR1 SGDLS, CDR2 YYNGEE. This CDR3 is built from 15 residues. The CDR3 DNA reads TGTGCCAGCAGCGTAGACGGGAGGCCATGGGAGACCCAGTACTTC. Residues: CASSVDGRPWETQYF.

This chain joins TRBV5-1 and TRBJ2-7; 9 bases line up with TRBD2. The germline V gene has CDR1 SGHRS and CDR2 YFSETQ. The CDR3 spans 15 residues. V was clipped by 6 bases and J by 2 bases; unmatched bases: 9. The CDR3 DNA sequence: TGCGCCAGCACCGAGGGACTAGCTATTACCTACGAGCAGTACTTC. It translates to CASTEGLAITYEQYF.

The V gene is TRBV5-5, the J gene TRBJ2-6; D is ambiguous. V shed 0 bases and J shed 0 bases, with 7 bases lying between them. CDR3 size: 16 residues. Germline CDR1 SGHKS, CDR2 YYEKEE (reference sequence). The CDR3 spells CASSLETSSGANVLTF. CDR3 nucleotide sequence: TGTGCCAGCAGCTTGGAGACATCCTCTGGGGCCAACGTCCTGACTTTC.

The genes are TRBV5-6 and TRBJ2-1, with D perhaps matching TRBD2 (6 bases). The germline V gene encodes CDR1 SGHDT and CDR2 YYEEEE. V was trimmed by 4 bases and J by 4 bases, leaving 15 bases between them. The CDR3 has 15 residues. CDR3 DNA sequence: TGTGCCAGCAGCCAGACCTGGGCGGGGTACAATGAGCAGTTCTTC. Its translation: CASSQTWAGYNEQFF.

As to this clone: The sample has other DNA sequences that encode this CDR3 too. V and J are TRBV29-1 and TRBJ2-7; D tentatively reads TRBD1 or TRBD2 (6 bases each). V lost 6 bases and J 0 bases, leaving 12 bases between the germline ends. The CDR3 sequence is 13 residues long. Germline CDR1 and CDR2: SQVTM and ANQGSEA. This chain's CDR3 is CSVEGGTSYEQYF. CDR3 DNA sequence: TGCAGCGTCGAGGGGGGCACCTCCTACGAGCAGTACTTC.

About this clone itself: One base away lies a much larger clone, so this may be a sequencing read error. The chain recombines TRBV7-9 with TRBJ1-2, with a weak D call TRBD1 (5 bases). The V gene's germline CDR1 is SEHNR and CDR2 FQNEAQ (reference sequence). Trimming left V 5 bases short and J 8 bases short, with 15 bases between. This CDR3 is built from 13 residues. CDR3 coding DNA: TGTGCCAGCAGCCCTAATACAAGGGACGGCTACACCTTC. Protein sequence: CASSPNTRDGYTF.

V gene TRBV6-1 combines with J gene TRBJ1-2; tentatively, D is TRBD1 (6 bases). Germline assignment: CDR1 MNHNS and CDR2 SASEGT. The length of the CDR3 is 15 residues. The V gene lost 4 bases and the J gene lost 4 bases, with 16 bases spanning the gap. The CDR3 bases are TGTGCCAGCAGTGTAGAACAGGGCCTTTTCTATGGCTACACCTTC. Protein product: CASSVEQGLFYGYTF.